This TCR beta chain was sequenced for a study of blood T cells in healthy people across ages. Study-level findings and limits: Naive T cell percentage showed a strong correlation with the diversity of TCR beta. Per million T cells, TCR beta diversity dropped about linearly as age rose.

In regard to this clonotype: What it recognizes is unknown.

V was pared by 6 bases and J by 9 bases, with 15 bases between. The germline gives CDR1 PRHDT, CDR2 FYEKMQ (reference sequence). The CDR3 loop spans 13 amino acids. A second about 6 to 12 cycle PCR used barcoded and J-beta primers. A template-switch adaptor containing 12 random nucleotides labeled each cDNA molecule. TCRdb re-called the 5' RACE reads through MiXCR, storing one row per CDR3 protein. The table includes roughly 1.5 million distinct CDR3 sequences, approximately 43% detected once. The chain couples TRBV13 to TRBJ2-1, with no clear D. This sequence originates from a young woman in good health. The sample consisted of blood. The CDR3 region is CASSPSIRVEQFF. The CDR3 DNA reads as TGTGCCAGCAGTCCATCCATTCGGGTTGAGCAGTTCTTC.